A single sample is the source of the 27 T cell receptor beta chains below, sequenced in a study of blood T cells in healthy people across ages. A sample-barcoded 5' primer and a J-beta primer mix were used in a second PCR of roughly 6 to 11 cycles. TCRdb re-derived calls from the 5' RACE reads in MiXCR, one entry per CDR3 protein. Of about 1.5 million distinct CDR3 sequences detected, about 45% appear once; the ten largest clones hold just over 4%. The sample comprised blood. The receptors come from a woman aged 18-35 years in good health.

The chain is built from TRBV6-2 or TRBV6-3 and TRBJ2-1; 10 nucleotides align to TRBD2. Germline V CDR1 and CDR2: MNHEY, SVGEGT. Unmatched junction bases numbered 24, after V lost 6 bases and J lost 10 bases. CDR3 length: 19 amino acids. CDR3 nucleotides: TGTGCCAGCAGCTCTCCATACCCTGCGCCGGGACTAGCGAAAGAAGAGCAGTTCTTC. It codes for CASSSPYPAPGLAKEEQFF.

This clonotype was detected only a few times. CDR3 sequence (DNA): TGTGCCAGCAGTTTCCCTCGAGCGGGGGCCTACAATGAGCAGTTCTTC. It codes for CASSFPRAGAYNEQFF. The rearrangement uses TRBV27 and TRBJ2-1; the match to TRBD2 covers 8 bases. Germline V gene sequence: CDR1 MNHEY, CDR2 SMNVEV (reference sequence). The CDR3 loop spans 16 amino acids. V dropped 3 bases and J dropped 2; count of bases not matched to a gene: 6.

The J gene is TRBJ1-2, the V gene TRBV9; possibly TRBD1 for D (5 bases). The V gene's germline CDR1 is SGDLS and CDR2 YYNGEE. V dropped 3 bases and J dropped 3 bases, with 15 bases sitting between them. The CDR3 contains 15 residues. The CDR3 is CASSDSRDGYYGYTF. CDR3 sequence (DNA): TGTGCCAGCAGCGACTCCCGGGACGGATACTATGGCTACACCTTC. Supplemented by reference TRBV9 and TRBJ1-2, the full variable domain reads DSGVTQTPKHLITATGQRVTLRCSPRSGDLSVYWYQQSLDQGLQFLIQYYNGEERAKGNILERFSAQQFPDLHSELNLSSLELGDSALYFCASSDSRDGYYGYTFGSGTRLTVV.

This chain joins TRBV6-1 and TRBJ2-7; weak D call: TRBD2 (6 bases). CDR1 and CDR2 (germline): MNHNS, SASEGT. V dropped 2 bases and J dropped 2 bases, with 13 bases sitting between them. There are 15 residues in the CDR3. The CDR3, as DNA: TGTGCCAGCAGTGAAAGGACGAGGACTACCTACGAGCAGTACTTC. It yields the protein CASSERTRTTYEQYF.

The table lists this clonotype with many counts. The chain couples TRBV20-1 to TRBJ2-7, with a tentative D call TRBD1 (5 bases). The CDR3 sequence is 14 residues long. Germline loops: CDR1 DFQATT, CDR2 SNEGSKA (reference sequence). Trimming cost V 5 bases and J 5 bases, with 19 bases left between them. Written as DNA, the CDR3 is TGCAGTGCTGGACGACAGTCCGGATCCAACGAGCAGTACTTC. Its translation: CSAGRQSGSNEQYF.

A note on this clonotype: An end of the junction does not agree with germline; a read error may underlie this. CDR3 sequence (DNA): TGTGCTAGCACCCCCCAGGGACTAGCGACCTACAATGAGCAGTTCTTC. It codes for CASTPQGLATYNEQFF. The chain employs TRBV7-7 and TRBJ2-1; TRBD2 matches at 10 bases. The length of the CDR3 is 16 residues. Per germline, CDR1 SSHAT and CDR2 FNYEAQ (reference sequence).

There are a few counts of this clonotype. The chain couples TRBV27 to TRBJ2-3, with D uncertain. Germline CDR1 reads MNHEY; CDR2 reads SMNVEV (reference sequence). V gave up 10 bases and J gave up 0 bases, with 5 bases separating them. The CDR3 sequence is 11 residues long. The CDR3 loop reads CATTSTDTQYF. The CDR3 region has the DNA TGTGCCACCACTAGCACAGATACGCAGTATTTT.

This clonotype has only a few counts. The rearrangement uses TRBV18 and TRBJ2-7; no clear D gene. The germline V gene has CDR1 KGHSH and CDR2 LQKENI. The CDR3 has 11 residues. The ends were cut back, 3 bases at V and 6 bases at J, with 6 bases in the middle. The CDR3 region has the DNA TGTGCCAGCTCACCTTTACCCGAGCAGTACTTC. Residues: CASSPLPEQYF.

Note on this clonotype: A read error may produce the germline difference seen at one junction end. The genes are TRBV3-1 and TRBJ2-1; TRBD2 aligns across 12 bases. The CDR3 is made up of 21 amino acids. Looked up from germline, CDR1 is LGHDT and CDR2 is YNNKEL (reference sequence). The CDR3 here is CTSSQKVGGLAGGSSYNEQFF. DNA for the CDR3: TGTACCAGCAGCCAAAAAGTGGGTGGGCTAGCGGGAGGGAGCTCCTACAATGAGCAGTTCTTC.

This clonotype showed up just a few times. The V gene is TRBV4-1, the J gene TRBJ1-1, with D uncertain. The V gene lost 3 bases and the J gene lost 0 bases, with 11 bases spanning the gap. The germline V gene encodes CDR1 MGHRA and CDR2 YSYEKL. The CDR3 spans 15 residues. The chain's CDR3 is CASSHRPRMNTEAFF. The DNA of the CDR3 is TGCGCCAGCAGCCACCGCCCCCGAATGAACACTGAAGCTTTCTTT.

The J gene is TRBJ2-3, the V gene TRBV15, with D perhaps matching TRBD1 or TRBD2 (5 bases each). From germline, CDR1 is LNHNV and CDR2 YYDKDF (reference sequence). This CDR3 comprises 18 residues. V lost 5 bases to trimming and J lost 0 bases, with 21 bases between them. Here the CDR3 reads CATSEGPGTDTSTDTQYF. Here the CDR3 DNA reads TGTGCCACCAGCGAAGGACCCGGGACGGACACTAGCACAGATACGCAGTATTTT.

In DNA, the CDR3 is TGTGCCAGCAGGACGACAGGGGAGGGGTACGAGCAGTACTTC. It codes for CASRTTGEGYEQYF. The chain joins TRBV5-6 to TRBJ2-7, with a weak D call TRBD1 (8 bases). V dropped 5 bases and J dropped 4 bases, with 16 bases sitting between them. CDR1 and CDR2 (germline): SGHDT, YYEEEE. This CDR3 spans 14 amino acids. Looking up the rest from reference TRBV5-6 and TRBJ2-7 gives the full variable domain: DAGVTQSPTHLIKTRGQQVTLRCSPKSGHDTVSWYQQALGQGPQFIFQYYEEEERQRGNFPDRFSGHQFPNYSSELNVNALLLGDSALYLCASRTTGEGYEQYFGPGTRLTVT.

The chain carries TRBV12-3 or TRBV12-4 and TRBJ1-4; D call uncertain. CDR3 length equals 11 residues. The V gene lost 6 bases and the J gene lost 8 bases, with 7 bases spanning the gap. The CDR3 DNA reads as TGTGCCAGCAGCAACTGGGAAAAACTGTTTTTT. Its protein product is CASSNWEKLFF.

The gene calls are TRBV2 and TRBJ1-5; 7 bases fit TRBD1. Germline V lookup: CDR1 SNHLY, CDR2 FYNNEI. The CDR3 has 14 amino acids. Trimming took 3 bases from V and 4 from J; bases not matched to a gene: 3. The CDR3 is CASSDQGGNQPQHF. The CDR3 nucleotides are TGTGCCAGCAGTGATCAGGGGGGGAATCAGCCCCAGCATTTT.

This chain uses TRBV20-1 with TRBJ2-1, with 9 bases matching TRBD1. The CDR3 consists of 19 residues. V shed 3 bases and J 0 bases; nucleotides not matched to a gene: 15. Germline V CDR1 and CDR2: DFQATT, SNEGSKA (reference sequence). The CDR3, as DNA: TGCAGTGCTAGCCCGGGACAGGGCCAGTTCCAAGGCTCCTACAATGAGCAGTTCTTC. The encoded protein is CSASPGQGQFQGSYNEQFF.

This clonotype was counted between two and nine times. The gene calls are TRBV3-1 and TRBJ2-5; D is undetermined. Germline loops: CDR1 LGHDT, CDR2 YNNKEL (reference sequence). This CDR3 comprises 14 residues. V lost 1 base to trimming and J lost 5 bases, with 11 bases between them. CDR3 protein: CASSQALRLETQYF. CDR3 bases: TGTGCCAGCAGCCAAGCTTTACGCCTGGAGACCCAGTACTTC.

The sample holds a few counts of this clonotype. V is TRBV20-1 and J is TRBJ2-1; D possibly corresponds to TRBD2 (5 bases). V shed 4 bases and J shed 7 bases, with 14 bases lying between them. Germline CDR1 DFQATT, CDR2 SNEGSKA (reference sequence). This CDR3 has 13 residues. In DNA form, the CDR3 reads TGCAGTGCTATGGGGAGTTCGCGGAATGAGCAGTTCTTC. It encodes CSAMGSSRNEQFF.

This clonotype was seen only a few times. The CDR3 is CASSLDRAYGTEAFF. CDR3 nucleotides: TGTGCCAGCAGCCTTGACAGGGCGTATGGCACTGAAGCTTTCTTT. V gene TRBV7-2 combines with J gene TRBJ1-1, with TRBD1 matching over 7 bases. Germline CDR1 reads SGHTA; CDR2 reads FQGNSA. J gave up 4 bases and V 5 bases, and 10 bases lay outside the gene matches. There are 15 residues in the CDR3.

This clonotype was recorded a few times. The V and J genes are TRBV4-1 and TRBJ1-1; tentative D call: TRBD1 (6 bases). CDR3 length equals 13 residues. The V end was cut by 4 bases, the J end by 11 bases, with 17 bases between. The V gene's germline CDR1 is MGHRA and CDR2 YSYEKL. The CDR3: CASSLDRRGGAFF. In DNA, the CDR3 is TGCGCCAGCAGCCTTGACAGGCGGGGGGGTGCTTTCTTT.

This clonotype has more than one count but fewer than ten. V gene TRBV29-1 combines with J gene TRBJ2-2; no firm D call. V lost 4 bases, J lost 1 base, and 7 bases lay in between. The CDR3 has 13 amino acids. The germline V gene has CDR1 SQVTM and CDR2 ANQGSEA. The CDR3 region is CSVGRQNTGELFF. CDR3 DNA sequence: TGCAGCGTTGGGCGGCAGAACACCGGGGAGCTGTTTTTT.

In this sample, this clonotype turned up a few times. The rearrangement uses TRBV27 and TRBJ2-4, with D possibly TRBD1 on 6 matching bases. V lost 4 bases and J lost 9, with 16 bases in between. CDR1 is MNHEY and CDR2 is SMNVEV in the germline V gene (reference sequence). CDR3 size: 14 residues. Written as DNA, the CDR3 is TGTGCCAGCAGTTCCCGCACCACAGGGACCATTCAGTACTTC. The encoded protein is CASSSRTTGTIQYF.

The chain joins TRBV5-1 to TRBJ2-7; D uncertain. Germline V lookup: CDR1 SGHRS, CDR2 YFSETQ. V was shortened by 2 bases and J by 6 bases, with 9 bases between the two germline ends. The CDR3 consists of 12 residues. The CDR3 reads CASSFDRSEQYF. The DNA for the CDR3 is TGCGCCAGCAGCTTTGACCGGAGCGAGCAGTACTTC.

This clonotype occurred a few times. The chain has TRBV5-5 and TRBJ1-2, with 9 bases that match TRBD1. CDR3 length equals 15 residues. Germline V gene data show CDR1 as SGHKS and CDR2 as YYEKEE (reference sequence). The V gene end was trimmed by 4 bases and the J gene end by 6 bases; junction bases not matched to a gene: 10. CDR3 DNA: TGTGCCAGCAGCGCGGGACAGGGTAGTGAAGATGGCTACACCTTC. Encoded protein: CASSAGQGSEDGYTF. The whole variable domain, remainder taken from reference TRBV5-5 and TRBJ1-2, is DAGVTQSPTHLIKTRGQQVTLRCSPISGHKSVSWYQQVLGQGPQFIFQYYEKEERGRGNFPDRFSARQFPNYSSELNVNALLLGDSALYLCASSAGQGSEDGYTFGSGTRLTVV.

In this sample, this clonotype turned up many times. This chain's CDR3 is CASSSGNGYGYTF. CDR3 bases: TGTGCCAGCAGTTCAGGGAATGGCTATGGCTACACCTTC. V gene TRBV12-3 or TRBV12-4 combines with J gene TRBJ1-2, with a tentative D call TRBD1 (5 bases). This CDR3 contains 13 residues. V lost 4 bases to trimming and J lost 4 bases, with 10 bases between them.

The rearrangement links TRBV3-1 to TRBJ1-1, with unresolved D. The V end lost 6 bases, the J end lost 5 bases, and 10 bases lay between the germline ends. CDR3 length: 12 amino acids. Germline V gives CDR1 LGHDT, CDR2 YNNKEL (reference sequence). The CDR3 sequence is CASRSLGTEAFF. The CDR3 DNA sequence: TGTGCCAGCAGGTCCCTGGGAACTGAAGCTTTCTTT.

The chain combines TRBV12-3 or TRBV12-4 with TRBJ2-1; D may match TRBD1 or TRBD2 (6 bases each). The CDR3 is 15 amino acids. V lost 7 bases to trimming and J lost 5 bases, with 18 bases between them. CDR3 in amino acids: CASTPRLGGHNEQFF. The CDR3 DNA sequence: TGTGCCAGCACCCCGAGACTAGGGGGGCACAATGAGCAGTTCTTC.

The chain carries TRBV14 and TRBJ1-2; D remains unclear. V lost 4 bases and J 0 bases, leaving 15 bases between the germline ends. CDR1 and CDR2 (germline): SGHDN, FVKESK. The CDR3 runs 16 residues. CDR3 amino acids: CASSPRLGQANYGYTF. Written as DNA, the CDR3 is TGTGCCAGCAGCCCCCGACTCGGGCAAGCTAACTATGGCTACACCTTC.